This record covers a single TCR beta chain. Its antigen is not identified. The record originates from a study of graft-versus-host responses after intestinal transplantation. Overall study: For around three years after anti-thymocyte globulin induction, all recipients took tacrolimus and steroids.

Assay used: immunoSEQ multiplex PCR; TCRdb lists only in-frame clones, some missing. The sample lists under 150,000 clones, approximately 94% seen once, with around 0.15% in the top ten. Findings of the study overall: Among recipient marrow samples, GvH clones were found; some appeared first in ileum or blood. Clonal ratios of graft-versus-host to host-versus-graft in allografts were high for patients exhibiting graft-donor T cell macrochimerism.

Trimming removed 7 bases from V and 7 bases from J, with 14 bases in between. CDR1 and CDR2 (germline): LNHDA, SQIVND (reference sequence). The CDR3 contains 14 residues. This clonotype was obtained from a human donor who received an intestinal transplant. The sequenced sample was unstimulated CD4+ T cells sorted from spleen or lymph node cells, obtained before intestinal transplant. The chain couples TRBV19 to TRBJ1-6; D may be TRBD1 (6 bases). The DNA for the CDR3 is TGTGCCAGTACAGGAACAGGGATGAATTCACCCCTCCACTTT. Amino acids: CASTGTGMNSPLHF.